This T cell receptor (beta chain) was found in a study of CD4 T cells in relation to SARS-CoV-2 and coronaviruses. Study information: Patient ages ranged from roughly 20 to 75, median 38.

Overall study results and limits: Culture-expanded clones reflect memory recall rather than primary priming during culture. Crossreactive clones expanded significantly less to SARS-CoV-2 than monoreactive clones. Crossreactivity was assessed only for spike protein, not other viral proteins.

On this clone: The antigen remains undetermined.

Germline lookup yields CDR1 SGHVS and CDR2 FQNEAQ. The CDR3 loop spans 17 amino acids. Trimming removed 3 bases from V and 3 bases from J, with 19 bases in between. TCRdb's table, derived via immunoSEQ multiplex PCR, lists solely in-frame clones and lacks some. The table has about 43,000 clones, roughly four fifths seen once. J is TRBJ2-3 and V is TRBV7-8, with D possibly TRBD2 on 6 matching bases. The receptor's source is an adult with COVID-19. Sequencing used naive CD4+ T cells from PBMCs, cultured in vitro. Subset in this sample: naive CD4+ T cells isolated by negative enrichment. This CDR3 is CASSFAVFLAKTDTQYF. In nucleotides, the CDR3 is TGTGCCAGCAGCTTCGCGGTGTTCCTAGCGAAGACAGATACGCAGTATTTT.